Below are 31 T cell receptor beta chains sequenced from a single sample in a study of T cell changes during pregnancy in multiple sclerosis. Clones were sequenced by immunoSEQ multiplex PCR, and TCRdb holds only the in-frame ones, with some missing. This sample has approximately 20,000 clones, with over 80% found just once. Sequencing was performed on CD8+ T cells from peripheral blood mononuclear cells, taken after pregnancy. These receptors were taken from a female donor in good health, enrolled as a control in a pregnancy study.

The chain couples TRBV5-5 to TRBJ2-2; TRBD2 matches 10 bases. CDR3 size: 16 residues. Germline CDR1 SGHKS, CDR2 YYEKEE (reference sequence). The V segment lost 1 base and the J segment 2 bases; nucleotides outside the gene matches: 2. The CDR3 coding sequence is TGTGCCAGCAGCTTGCGGACTAGCGGAAACACCGGGGAGCTGTTTTTT. Its translation is CASSLRTSGNTGELFF.

V gene TRBV30 combines with J gene TRBJ2-5, with TRBD2 matching 8 bases. Germline V lookup: CDR1 GTSNPN, CDR2 SVGIG (reference sequence). Trimming at V came to 4 bases and at J to 4 bases, leaving 11 bases not matched to a gene. The CDR3 runs to 15 residues. As DNA, the CDR3 is TGTGCCTGGACCGCAAAGCGGGGGAGTGGAGAGACCCAGTACTTC. Translated: CAWTAKRGSGETQYF.

V is TRBV15 and J is TRBJ2-3; 7 positions agree with TRBD2. Germline CDR1 is LNHNV and CDR2 is YYDKDF (reference sequence). The ends lost 5 bases at V and 9 bases at J; junction bases unmatched: 5. CDR3 length: 12 residues. CDR3 DNA sequence: TGTGCCACCAGCGGGGGGGAACGGACGCAGTATTTT. Translation gives CATSGGERTQYF.

The chain recombines TRBV7-9 with TRBJ1-5; 7 nucleotides line up with TRBD1. V lost 1 base, J lost 1 base, and 7 bases stayed unmatched. The CDR3 consists of 17 residues. Germline assignment: CDR1 SEHNR and CDR2 FQNEAQ (reference sequence). CDR3 amino acids: CASSLGTGTSSNQPQHF. The CDR3 DNA sequence: TGTGCCAGCAGCTTAGGGACAGGAACCAGCAGCAATCAGCCCCAGCATTTT. Complete variable domain (other parts from reference TRBV7-9 and TRBJ1-5): DTGVSQNPRHKITKRGQNVTFRCDPISEHNRLYWYRQTLGQGPEFLTYFQNEAQLEKSRLLSDRFSAERPKGSFSTLEIQRTEQGDSAMYLCASSLGTGTSSNQPQHFGDGTRLSIL.

The V and J genes are TRBV5-6 and TRBJ1-3; D uncertain. CDR3 length: 14 residues. Germline CDR1 reads SGHDT; CDR2 reads YYEEEE. Trimming cost V 1 base and J 4 bases, with 9 bases left between them. The CDR3 region has the DNA TGTGCCAGCAGCTTGTCAATCGGGGGAAACACCATATATTTT. Protein sequence: CASSLSIGGNTIYF.

The V call is TRBV7-9, the J call TRBJ2-1; TRBD1 matches at 7 bases. Germline V gene lookup returns CDR1 SEHNR and CDR2 FQNEAQ (reference sequence). The CDR3 is made up of 17 amino acids. The V and J ends lost 4 bases and 0 bases, in that order; junction bases with no gene match: 9. The CDR3 DNA sequence: TGTGCCAGCAGCTCCCCGGACAGGCCGAGCTCCTACAATGAGCAGTTCTTC. It encodes CASSSPDRPSSYNEQFF.

The rearrangement uses TRBV7-9 and TRBJ2-7; TRBD2 agrees at 7 bases. Trimming removed 2 bases from V and 6 bases from J; junction bases left unmatched: 7. This CDR3 has 14 residues. The germline gives CDR1 SEHNR, CDR2 FQNEAQ (reference sequence). The CDR3 coding sequence is TGTGCCAGCAGCTTAATCCAGGGAGGGGTCGAGCAGTACTTC. Translated: CASSLIQGGVEQYF.

The genes are TRBV6-1 and TRBJ1-1; TRBD1 aligns across 8 bases. V lost 4 bases to trimming and J lost 1 base; unmatched junction nucleotides: 2. CDR1 is MNHNS, CDR2 SASEGT, per germline. The CDR3 loop spans 14 amino acids. The CDR3 sequence: CASSVGTGNTEAFF. In DNA form, the CDR3 reads TGTGCCAGCAGTGTGGGGACAGGGAACACTGAAGCTTTCTTT.

The rearrangement links TRBV9 to TRBJ2-1; 7 bases are shared with TRBD2. V lost 4 bases, J lost 5 bases, and 21 bases stayed unmatched. Per the germline V gene, CDR1 is SGDLS and CDR2 is YYNGEE. This CDR3 is 19 amino acids long. Here the CDR3 reads CASSSLGRGEWTFDNEQFF. The CDR3 DNA is TGTGCCAGCAGCTCCCTTGGGAGGGGTGAATGGACGTTTGACAATGAGCAGTTCTTC. Filled out from reference TRBV9 and TRBJ2-1, the complete variable domain reads DSGVTQTPKHLITATGQRVTLRCSPRSGDLSVYWYQQSLDQGLQFLIQYYNGEERAKGNILERFSAQQFPDLHSELNLSSLELGDSALYFCASSSLGRGEWTFDNEQFFGPGTRLTVL.

The chain couples TRBV5-8 to TRBJ2-5; TRBD1 aligns across 9 bases. The CDR3 runs 16 residues. The V and J ends lost 3 bases and 2 bases, in that order; junction bases with no gene match: 8. Germline CDR1 SGHTS, CDR2 YDEGEE. The CDR3 DNA reads TGTGCCAGCAGCTCCGGACAGGGGAAGGATCAAGAGACCCAGTACTTC. Translating it yields CASSSGQGKDQETQYF.

The chain is built from TRBV4-2 and TRBJ2-1; TRBD2 aligns across 7 bases. This CDR3 is 16 amino acids long. Trimming at V came to 0 bases and at J to 5 bases, leaving 7 bases not matched to a gene. From germline, CDR1 is LGHNA and CDR2 YNFKEQ. The CDR3 nucleotides are TGTGCCAGCAGCCAAGATAGGCGGGGGAATCACAATGAGCAGTTCTTC. This translates into CASSQDRRGNHNEQFF.

The V call is TRBV6-4, the J call TRBJ2-5; 8 bases match TRBD1. Trimming removed 5 bases from V and 1 base from J; junction bases left unmatched: 0. Germline assignment: CDR1 MRHNA and CDR2 SNTAGT. This CDR3 is built from 13 residues. In DNA form, the CDR3 reads TGTGCCAGCAGTCAGGGGGCCCAAGAGACCCAGTACTTC. Its protein is CASSQGAQETQYF.

This sequence joins TRBV4-3 and TRBJ2-2; D may be TRBD2 (6 bases). The CDR3 runs to 16 residues. The germline V gene has CDR1 LGHNA and CDR2 YSLEER. With 0 bases removed from V and 6 bases from J, the gap between germline ends came to 14 bases. CDR3 sequence: CASSQDPLGGPGELFF. The CDR3 DNA sequence: TGCGCCAGCAGCCAAGATCCCCTGGGGGGTCCCGGGGAGCTGTTTTTT.

The genes are TRBV6-5 and TRBJ1-3; 7 bases are shared with TRBD1. The CDR3 consists of 15 residues. The J segment lost 4 bases and the V segment lost 6 bases, leaving 9 bases of the junction unmatched. Germline CDR1 MNHEY, CDR2 SVGAGI. In nucleotides, the CDR3 is TGTGCCAGCAGCAATTCCGGGACAGCGGGAAACACCATATATTTT. Its translation is CASSNSGTAGNTIYF.

The chain uses TRBV10-2 and TRBJ1-2, with 7 positions matching TRBD1. V trimming: 2 bases; J trimming: 6 bases; junction bases outside the gene matches: 3. Per the germline V gene, CDR1 is WSHSY and CDR2 is SAAADI. The CDR3 is 13 residues long. The CDR3 region has the DNA TGCGCCAGCAGTGAGGACAGGGCGAATGGCTACACCTTC. The encoded protein is CASSEDRANGYTF.

The J gene is TRBJ2-7, the V gene TRBV10-1; 15 bases are a match to TRBD2. The CDR3 covers 17 residues. V gave up 5 bases and J gave up 6 bases; unmatched junction bases: 11. The germline gives CDR1 WNHNN, CDR2 SYGVQD (reference sequence). The DNA for the CDR3 is TGCGCCAGCAGTACTACCGGGACTAGCGGGGGGTTGAGCGAGCAGTACTTC. Protein sequence: CASSTTGTSGGLSEQYF.

In nucleotides, the CDR3 is TGTGCCAGCAGCTTTCGAGCGGGGTTAGGTGGGGCCAACGTCCTGACTTTC. The encoded protein is CASSFRAGLGGANVLTF. V and J are TRBV11-2 and TRBJ2-6; 7 bases agree with TRBD2. The CDR3 loop spans 17 amino acids. Losses at the gene ends were 3 bases for V and 3 bases for J; bases not matched to a gene: 8. CDR1 SGHAT and CDR2 FQNNGV come from the germline V gene. Variable domain in full (rest from reference TRBV11-2 and TRBJ2-6): EAGVAQSPRYKIIEKRQSVAFWCNPISGHATLYWYQQILGQGPKLLIQFQNNGVVDDSQLPKDRFSAERLKGVDSTLKIQPAKLEDSAVYLCASSFRAGLGGANVLTFGAGSRLTVL.

J is TRBJ1-2 and V is TRBV6-6, with D possibly TRBD1 on 6 matching bases. Germline lookup yields CDR1 MNHNY and CDR2 SVGAGI (reference sequence). The CDR3 runs to 14 residues. V was pared by 7 bases and J by 4 bases, with 16 bases between. CDR3 coding DNA: TGTGCCAGCATTGGGGACACGGAAAGCTATGGCTACACCTTC. Its protein is CASIGDTESYGYTF.

Relative to its sample, this clone is medium-sized (0.01 to 0.1%). V is TRBV19 and J is TRBJ2-7; possibly TRBD2 for D (5 bases). CDR1 LNHDA and CDR2 SQIVND come from the germline V gene (reference sequence). This CDR3 is 11 amino acids long. Trimming removed 8 bases at V and 6 bases at J, with 11 bases between. In nucleotides, the CDR3 is TGTGCCAGTCGGGATGGTGCCGAGCAGTACTTC. Translation gives CASRDGAEQYF.

This chain uses TRBV15 with TRBJ1-2; 8 bases are a match to TRBD1. The germline CDR1 and CDR2 sequences are LNHNV and YYDKDF (reference sequence). V lost 3 bases, J lost 2 bases, and 5 bases stayed unmatched. CDR3 length: 15 residues. The CDR3 protein is CATSSPRQGNYGYTF. DNA of the CDR3: TGTGCCACCAGCAGTCCTCGACAGGGGAACTATGGCTACACCTTC.

This clone is a singleton in its sample. For the CDR3, the DNA is TGTGCCAGCAGGCGAGGACAGGGGGCAGCTGAAGCTTTCTTT. Its translation is CASRRGQGAAEAFF. This chain connects TRBV6-4 to TRBJ1-1; TRBD1 matches at 11 bases. Germline CDR1 and CDR2: MRHNA and SNTAGT. The V segment lost 6 bases and the J segment 6 bases; nucleotides outside the gene matches: 6. The CDR3 contains 14 residues.

Judged by abundance, this clone is medium-sized. This sequence joins TRBV5-6 and TRBJ1-6; D remains unclear. Trimming cost V 0 bases and J 7 bases, with 17 bases left between them. The CDR3 is made up of 17 amino acids. Germline V gives CDR1 SGHDT, CDR2 YYEEEE. CDR3: CASSLVGQEGLNSPLHF. CDR3 DNA: TGTGCCAGCAGCTTGGTTGGCCAGGAGGGTCTCAATTCACCCCTCCACTTT.

The V and J genes are TRBV14 and TRBJ2-7, with 8 bases identical to TRBD2. The V gene's germline CDR1 is SGHDN and CDR2 FVKESK. Trimming at V came to 3 bases and at J to 3 bases, leaving 13 bases not matched to a gene. The CDR3 covers 17 residues. This chain's CDR3 is CASSHGRGGATYYEQYF. The CDR3 coding sequence is TGTGCCAGCAGCCACGGTCGGGGGGGGGCGACTTACTACGAGCAGTACTTC.

This rearrangement joins TRBV27 to TRBJ1-5; D is unclear. The germline CDR1 and CDR2 sequences are MNHEY and SMNVEV (reference sequence). This CDR3 comprises 14 residues. The V gene lost 2 bases and the J gene lost 3 bases, with 8 bases spanning the gap. The CDR3 bases are TGTGCCAGCAGTTTAGTACAGACCAATCAGCCCCAGCATTTT. Protein: CASSLVQTNQPQHF.

The rearrangement links TRBV7-9 to TRBJ2-4; D is possibly TRBD2 (7 bases). From germline, CDR1 is SEHNR and CDR2 FQNEAQ (reference sequence). Trimming shortened V by 5 bases and J by 3 bases, and 17 bases separated the two germline ends. This CDR3 has 16 residues. The CDR3: CASSPVTGGLKNIQYF. The DNA of the CDR3 is TGTGCCAGCAGCCCCGTGACGGGGGGCCTCAAAAACATTCAGTACTTC.

The CDR3 loop is CSGTSGGARADTQYF. In nucleotides, the CDR3 is TGCAGCGGAACTAGCGGGGGGGCTCGGGCAGATACGCAGTATTTT. This sequence joins TRBV29-1 and TRBJ2-3, with 13 positions matching TRBD2. V shed 7 bases, J shed 4 bases, and the junction held 8 bases outside the gene matches. Germline-derived CDR1 and CDR2 are SQVTM and ANQGSEA. The CDR3 is 15 residues long.

The V call is TRBV6-7, the J call TRBJ2-1; 9 bases map to TRBD2. TRBV6-7 is identified as an open reading frame with a role that is uncertain. V trimming: 7 bases; J trimming: 3 bases; junction bases outside the gene matches: 1. The CDR3 extends over 13 amino acids. In nucleotides, the CDR3 is TGTGCCAGCAAAGCGGGGGGCTACAATGAGCAGTTCTTC. This translates into CASKAGGYNEQFF.

This rearrangement joins TRBV30 to TRBJ1-5; D not certain. This CDR3 region has 13 residues. V was pared by 4 bases and J by 0 bases, with 7 bases between. Per the germline V gene, CDR1 is GTSNPN and CDR2 is SVGIG (reference sequence). The CDR3 here is CAWTESSNQPQHF. CDR3 nucleotides: TGTGCCTGGACAGAATCTAGCAATCAGCCCCAGCATTTT.

This clone was seen just once. The CDR3: CASSMDGSSGANVLTF. CDR3 DNA sequence: TGTGCCAGCAGCATGGACGGGAGCTCTGGGGCCAACGTCCTGACTTTC. This chain joins TRBV5-6 and TRBJ2-6; D possibly corresponds to TRBD2 (6 bases). This CDR3 contains 16 residues. Between the trimmed V and J ends, which lost 4 bases and 0 bases, there was a span of 11 bases. The germline V gene has CDR1 SGHDT and CDR2 YYEEEE.

The chain employs TRBV6-1 and TRBJ2-2; the match to TRBD1 covers 10 bases. The J segment lost 5 bases and the V segment lost 4 bases, leaving 4 bases of the junction unmatched. This CDR3 spans 15 amino acids. Germline CDR1 is MNHNS and CDR2 is SASEGT. CDR3 sequence (DNA): TGTGCCAGCAGTGGAGGGACAGGGGATACCGGGGAGCTGTTTTTT. This gives the protein CASSGGTGDTGELFF.

This chain joins TRBV14 and TRBJ2-1, with D perhaps TRBD2 (6 bases). Trimming shortened V by 0 bases and J by 4 bases, and 13 bases separated the two germline ends. This CDR3 comprises 16 residues. The germline V gene has CDR1 SGHDN and CDR2 FVKESK. In DNA, the CDR3 is TGTGCCAGCAGCCAAGATTACGTAGGAGGGTACAATGAGCAGTTCTTC. Its protein product is CASSQDYVGGYNEQFF.